Listed here are 25 T cell receptor beta chains from one sample, sequenced in a study of T-cell reconstitution after alpha-beta-depleted transplantation in children. Construction of the TCRbeta library involved unique molecular identifiers. TCRdb analysed the PCR reads with MiXCR anew, one entry per CDR3 protein. The sample has about 100,000 distinct CDR3 sequences, about 6% seen once. Specimen: PBMCs, mostly from graft donor cells, collected 60 days after TCRalphabeta/CD19-depleted stem cell transplant. The receptors come from a female patient aged 2-9 years who had a stem cell transplant for Fanconi anemia, so the T cells may come from the graft donor.

The sample holds a few counts of this clonotype. The gene calls are TRBV5-1 and TRBJ2-3; D not resolved. This CDR3 comprises 12 residues. The ends were cut back, 7 bases at V and 1 base at J, with 7 bases in the middle. Germline values: CDR1 SGHRS, CDR2 YFSETQ. The chain's CDR3 is CASRQRTDTQYF. Written as DNA, the CDR3 is TGCGCCAGCCGACAACGCACAGATACGCAGTATTTT.

This sequence joins TRBV6-1 and TRBJ2-7; 8 bases fit TRBD2. V was pared by 3 bases and J by 0 bases, with 4 bases of the junction left unmatched. CDR1 and CDR2 from the germline V gene are MNHNS and SASEGT. This CDR3 is 15 amino acids long. CDR3 sequence: CASSDLAGSSYEQYF. The DNA for the CDR3 is TGTGCCAGCAGTGACCTAGCGGGCAGCTCCTACGAGCAGTACTTC.

This clonotype appeared many times. The chain carries TRBV5-1 and TRBJ2-3; D uncertain. Trimming shortened V by 0 bases and J by 0 bases, and 8 bases separated the two germline ends. Looked up from germline, CDR1 is SGHRS and CDR2 is YFSETQ. The CDR3 sequence is 15 residues long. CDR3 DNA sequence: TGCGCCAGCAGCTTGGATCTGTCTAGCACAGATACGCAGTATTTT. The encoded protein is CASSLDLSSTDTQYF.

This rearrangement joins TRBV7-7 to TRBJ1-4; tentative D call: TRBD1 (6 bases). Germline assignment: CDR1 SSHAT and CDR2 FNYEAQ (reference sequence). The V end lost 5 bases, the J end lost 6 bases, and 16 bases lay between the germline ends. The CDR3 is made up of 15 amino acids. The CDR3 sequence: CASSPTGGRDEKLFF. Written as DNA, the CDR3 is TGTGCCAGCAGCCCAACCGGGGGCCGGGATGAAAAACTGTTTTTT.

The CDR3 coding sequence is TGTGCCAGTAGTATGCGCGGGACCGAAGAGACCCAGTACTTC. Amino acid sequence: CASSMRGTEETQYF. This chain uses TRBV19 with TRBJ2-5; D may be TRBD2 (6 bases). The CDR3 sequence is 14 residues long. Germline V gene lookup returns CDR1 LNHDA and CDR2 SQIVND (reference sequence). V dropped 3 bases and J dropped 3 bases, with 11 bases sitting between them.

This clonotype was counted at least ten times. The V and J genes are TRBV7-2 and TRBJ1-4; 7 nucleotides agree with TRBD1. This CDR3 is built from 15 residues. Unmatched junction bases numbered 4, after V lost 2 bases and J lost 4 bases. Per the germline V gene, CDR1 is SGHTA and CDR2 is FQGNSA. The CDR3 coding sequence is TGTGCCAGCAGCTTACGGACAGGTCTTAATGAAAAACTGTTTTTT. Encoded protein: CASSLRTGLNEKLFF.

This clonotype was recorded at least ten times. This chain uses TRBV28 with TRBJ2-7; D call uncertain. The CDR3 totals 12 residues. V was pared by 6 bases and J by 2 bases, with 8 bases between. Germline lookup yields CDR1 MDHEN and CDR2 SYDVKM. Here the CDR3 reads CASRTFTYEQYF. CDR3 DNA sequence: TGTGCCAGCAGAACGTTTACCTACGAGCAGTACTTC. Combining the CDR3 with reference TRBV28 and TRBJ2-7 gives the whole variable domain DVKVTQSSRYLVKRTGEKVFLECVQDMDHENMFWYRQDPGLGLRLIYFSYDVKMKEKGDIPEGYSVSREKKERFSLILESASTNQTSMYLCASRTFTYEQYFGPGTRLTVT.

As regards this clonotype: Since no conserved phenylalanine or tryptophan closes the CDR3, a read error is the likely cause. The CDR3 loop reads CAWSSRLANSPLHV. Here the CDR3 DNA reads TGTGCCTGGAGCTCTCGGCTGGCTAATTCACCCCTCCACGTT. V usage is TRBV30 and J usage is TRBJ1-6, with no clear D. This CDR3 is 14 amino acids long. V dropped 3 bases and J dropped 6 bases, with 12 bases sitting between them. Germline V gene data show CDR1 as GTSNPN and CDR2 as SVGIG (reference sequence).

This clonotype was observed at least ten times. The genes are TRBV20-1 and TRBJ2-1, with a tentative D call TRBD2 (7 bases). Germline CDR1 and CDR2: DFQATT and SNEGSKA (reference sequence). The germline V and J ends were trimmed by 6 bases and 1 base, with 19 bases remaining between them. CDR3 length: 16 residues. CDR3 DNA: TGCAGTGCCCCCGCGTCGGGGGGCAGATCCTACAATGAGCAGTTCTTC. Amino acids: CSAPASGGRSYNEQFF.

This clonotype was seen only a few times. The chain joins TRBV7-2 to TRBJ1-5; 9 nucleotides line up with TRBD1. After removal of 5 bases from V and 4 bases from J, the junction contained 6 bases not matched to a gene. The CDR3 covers 15 residues. CDR1 and CDR2 from the germline V gene are SGHTA and FQGNSA. In DNA, the CDR3 is TGTGCCAGCAGCCACAGGGGGCGAGGGAATCAGCCCCAGCATTTT. Translation: CASSHRGRGNQPQHF.

This clonotype was observed at least ten times. DNA of the CDR3: TGCAGTGCTAGGAGGACAGACGAGCAGTACTTC. This encodes CSARRTDEQYF. The chain employs TRBV20-1 and TRBJ2-7; maybe TRBD1 (6 bases). Trimming removed 3 bases at V and 5 bases at J, with 8 bases between. The CDR3 covers 11 residues. The germline CDR1 and CDR2 sequences are DFQATT and SNEGSKA (reference sequence).

This clonotype was detected ten times or more. This chain uses TRBV12-3 or TRBV12-4 with TRBJ2-1; D gene uncertain. Between the trimmed V and J ends, which lost 1 base and 0 bases, there was a span of 7 bases. The CDR3 has 15 residues. CDR3 amino acids: CASSLDPSSYNEQFF. The CDR3 DNA sequence: TGTGCCAGCAGTTTAGACCCGAGCTCCTACAATGAGCAGTTCTTC.

This clonotype has a count of ten or more. The chain is built from TRBV20-1 and TRBJ2-1; the match to TRBD2 covers 10 bases. V lost 3 bases to trimming and J lost 10 bases; unmatched junction nucleotides: 6. CDR1 and CDR2 from the germline V gene are DFQATT and SNEGSKA (reference sequence). This CDR3 has 13 residues. The CDR3 DNA is TGCAGTGCTAGGCGGACTAGCGGAATAGAGCAGTTCTTC. Residues: CSARRTSGIEQFF.

Comments on this clonotype: One base away lies a much larger clone, so this may be a sequencing read error. This chain links TRBV28 with TRBJ1-2; 8 bases are shared with TRBD1. Germline values: CDR1 MDHEN, CDR2 SYDVKM. The CDR3 spans 16 residues. The J segment lost 6 bases and the V segment lost 4 bases, leaving 13 bases of the junction unmatched. CDR3 sequence: CASSYPGGSTYNGYTF. CDR3 sequence (DNA): TGTGCCAGCAGTTACCCAGGGGGCTCAACCTACAATGGCTACACCTTC.

The chain combines TRBV6-1 with TRBJ1-6; the D gene is possibly TRBD1 (6 bases). Per the germline V gene, CDR1 is MNHNS and CDR2 is SASEGT. The V end lost 3 bases, the J end lost 0 bases, and 9 bases lay between the germline ends. The CDR3 covers 16 residues. The CDR3 nucleotides are TGTGCCAGCAGTGATCAGGACAGCTCCTATAATTCACCCCTCCACTTT. Protein: CASSDQDSSYNSPLHF.

This chain uses TRBV3-1 with TRBJ2-5; 7 bases are a match to TRBD2. CDR3 length: 14 amino acids. Germline CDR1 LGHDT, CDR2 YNNKEL (reference sequence). Unmatched junction bases numbered 3, after V lost 5 bases and J lost 0 bases. The CDR3 loop reads CASSFGLDQETQYF. The CDR3 coding sequence is TGTGCCAGCAGCTTTGGACTAGACCAAGAGACCCAGTACTTC.

This clonotype was picked up many times. CDR3 sequence: CSVEAGPNTGELFF. The CDR3 DNA reads TGCAGCGTTGAGGCGGGGCCCAACACCGGGGAGCTGTTTTTT. The V gene is TRBV29-1, the J gene TRBJ2-2, with a possible D match to TRBD2 (6 bases). The germline gives CDR1 SQVTM, CDR2 ANQGSEA. This CDR3 is 14 amino acids long. V was pared by 3 bases and J by 2 bases, with 10 bases between.

In its sample, this clonotype was seen many times. The V call is TRBV2, the J call TRBJ1-2, with TRBD1 matching over 7 bases. Looked up from germline, CDR1 is SNHLY and CDR2 is FYNNEI. CDR3 length equals 13 residues. The junction had 4 bases not matched to a gene; V was cut back by 1 base and J by 8 bases. CDR3 sequence reads: CASSEVEGQGYTF. The CDR3 DNA reads TGTGCCAGCAGTGAAGTTGAGGGACAGGGCTACACCTTC.

This clonotype was detected many times. This sequence joins TRBV6-2 or TRBV6-3 and TRBJ2-7; D possibly matches TRBD1 or TRBD2 (6 bases each). The V end was cut by 2 bases, the J end by 4 bases, with 27 bases between. The CDR3 is 19 amino acids. CDR1 is MNHEY and CDR2 is SVGEGT in the germline V gene. The CDR3 spells CASSYDFGFSGASVYEQYF. The CDR3 coding sequence is TGTGCCAGCAGTTACGATTTCGGTTTTTCGGGGGCTAGCGTTTACGAGCAGTACTTC.

V is TRBV10-3 and J is TRBJ2-7; TRBD2 matches 10 bases. CDR1 is ENHRY, CDR2 SYGVKD, per germline. The CDR3 contains 15 residues. J gave up 2 bases and V 0 bases, and 1 base lay outside the gene matches. The CDR3 sequence: CAISESSGGAYEQYF. CDR3 nucleotides: TGTGCCATCAGTGAGTCGAGCGGGGGGGCCTACGAGCAGTACTTC.

This chain uses TRBV28 with TRBJ1-2; tentative D call: TRBD1 (6 bases). The V end lost 3 bases, the J end lost 8 bases, and 13 bases lay between the germline ends. Germline values: CDR1 MDHEN, CDR2 SYDVKM. The CDR3 totals 13 residues. This chain's CDR3 is CASSLSGAGGYTF. The CDR3 region has the DNA TGTGCCAGCAGTTTGTCAGGGGCGGGAGGCTACACCTTC.

This chain joins TRBV7-9 and TRBJ1-1; no reliable D call. Germline assignment: CDR1 SEHNR and CDR2 FQNEAQ (reference sequence). V lost 7 bases and J lost 1, with 13 bases in between. CDR3 length equals 14 residues. CDR3 in amino acids: CASKSIGKNTEAFF. As DNA, the CDR3 is TGTGCCAGCAAAAGTATAGGGAAGAACACTGAAGCTTTCTTT.

This chain connects TRBV28 to TRBJ2-3, with unresolved D. The CDR3 length is 11 residues. Trimming removed 3 bases from V and 9 bases from J, with 7 bases in between. Germline V gene data show CDR1 as MDHEN and CDR2 as SYDVKM. CDR3 sequence: CASSFRWTQYF. The CDR3 bases are TGTGCCAGCAGTTTTAGATGGACGCAGTATTTT.

This clonotype was seen repeatedly, ten times or more. J is TRBJ2-7 and V is TRBV5-1; possible D gene TRBD1, 6 bases. Trimming cost V 4 bases and J 6 bases, with 17 bases left between them. The germline V gene encodes CDR1 SGHRS and CDR2 YFSETQ. The CDR3 is 14 amino acids. The DNA for the CDR3 is TGCGCCAGCAGCCCTGGGGAACAGGGTCGCGAGCAGTACTTC. Amino acid sequence: CASSPGEQGREQYF.

At least ten counts were recorded for this clonotype. The chain joins TRBV20-1 to TRBJ2-7, with D tentatively TRBD1 (5 bases). The CDR3 consists of 17 residues. V was pared by 0 bases and J by 2 bases, with 20 bases between. CDR1 and CDR2 from the germline V gene are DFQATT and SNEGSKA (reference sequence). The CDR3 sequence: CSARDRFRDLAAYEQYF. As DNA, the CDR3 is TGCAGTGCTAGAGATCGGTTCAGGGATCTGGCAGCCTACGAGCAGTACTTC.